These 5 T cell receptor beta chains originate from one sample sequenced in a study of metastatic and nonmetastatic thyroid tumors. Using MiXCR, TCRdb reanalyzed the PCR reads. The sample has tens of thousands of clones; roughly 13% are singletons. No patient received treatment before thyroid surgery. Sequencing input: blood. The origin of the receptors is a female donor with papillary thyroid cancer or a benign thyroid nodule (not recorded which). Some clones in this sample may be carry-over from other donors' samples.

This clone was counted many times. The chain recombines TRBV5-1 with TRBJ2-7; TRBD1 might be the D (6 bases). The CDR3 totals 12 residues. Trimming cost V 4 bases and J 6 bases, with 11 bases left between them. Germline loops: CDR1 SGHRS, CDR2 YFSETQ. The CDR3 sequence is CASSPTGGEQYF. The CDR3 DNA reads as TGCGCCAGCAGCCCGACAGGTGGCGAGCAGTACTTC. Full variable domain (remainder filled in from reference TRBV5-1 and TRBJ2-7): KAGVTQTPRYLIKTRGQQVTLSCSPISGHRSVSWYQQTPGQGLQFLFEYFSETQRNKGNFPGRFSGRQFSNSRSEMNVSTLELGDSALYLCASSPTGGEQYFGPGTRLTVT.

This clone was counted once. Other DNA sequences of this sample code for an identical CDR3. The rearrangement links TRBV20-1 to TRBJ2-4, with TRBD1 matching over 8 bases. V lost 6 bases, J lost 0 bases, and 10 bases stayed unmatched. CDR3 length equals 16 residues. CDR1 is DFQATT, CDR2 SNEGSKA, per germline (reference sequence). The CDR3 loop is CSAPHGQGLAKNIQYF. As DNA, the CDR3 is TGCAGTGCCCCCCATGGACAGGGACTAGCCAAAAACATTCAGTACTTC.

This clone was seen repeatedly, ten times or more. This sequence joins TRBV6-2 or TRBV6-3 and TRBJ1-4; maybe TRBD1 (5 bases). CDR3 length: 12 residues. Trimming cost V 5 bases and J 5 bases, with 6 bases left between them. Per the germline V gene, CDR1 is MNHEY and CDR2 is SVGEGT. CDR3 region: CASSQGNEKLFF. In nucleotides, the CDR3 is TGTGCCAGCAGTCAGGGAAATGAAAAACTGTTTTTT.

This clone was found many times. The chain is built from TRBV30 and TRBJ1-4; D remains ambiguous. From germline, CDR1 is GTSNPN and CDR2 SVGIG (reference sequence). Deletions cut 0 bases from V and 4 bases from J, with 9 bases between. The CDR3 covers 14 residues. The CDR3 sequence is CAWSVWGFNEKLFF. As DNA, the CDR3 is TGTGCCTGGAGTGTATGGGGTTTTAATGAAAAACTGTTTTTT. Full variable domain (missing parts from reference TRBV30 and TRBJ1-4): SQTIHQWPATLVQPVGSPLSLECTVEGTSNPNLYWYRQAAGRGLQLLFYSVGIGQISSEVPQNLSASRPQDRQFILSSKKLLLSDSGFYLCAWSVWGFNEKLFFGSGTQLSVL.

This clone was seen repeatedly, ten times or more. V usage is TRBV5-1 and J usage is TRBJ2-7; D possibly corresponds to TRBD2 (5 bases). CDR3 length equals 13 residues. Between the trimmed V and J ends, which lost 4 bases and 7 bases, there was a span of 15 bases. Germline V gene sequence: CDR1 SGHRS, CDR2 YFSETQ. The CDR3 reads CASSGLANSEQYF. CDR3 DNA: TGCGCCAGCAGCGGGCTAGCAAACTCAGAGCAGTACTTC.